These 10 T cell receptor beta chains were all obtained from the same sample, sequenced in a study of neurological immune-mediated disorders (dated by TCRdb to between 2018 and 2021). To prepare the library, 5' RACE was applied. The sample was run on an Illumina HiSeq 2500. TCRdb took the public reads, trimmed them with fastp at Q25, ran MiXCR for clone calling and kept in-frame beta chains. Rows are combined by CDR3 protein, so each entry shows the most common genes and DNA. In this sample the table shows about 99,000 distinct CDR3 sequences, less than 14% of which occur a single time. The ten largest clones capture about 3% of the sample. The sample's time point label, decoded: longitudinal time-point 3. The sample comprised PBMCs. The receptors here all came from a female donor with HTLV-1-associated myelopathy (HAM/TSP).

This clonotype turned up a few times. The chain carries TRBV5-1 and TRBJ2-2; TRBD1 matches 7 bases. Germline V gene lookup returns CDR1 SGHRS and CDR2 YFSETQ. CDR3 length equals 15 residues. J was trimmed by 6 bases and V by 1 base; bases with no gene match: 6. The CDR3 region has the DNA TGCGCCAGCAGCTTGACCCGGACAGGTGCCGGGGAGCTGTTTTTT. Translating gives CASSLTRTGAGELFF.

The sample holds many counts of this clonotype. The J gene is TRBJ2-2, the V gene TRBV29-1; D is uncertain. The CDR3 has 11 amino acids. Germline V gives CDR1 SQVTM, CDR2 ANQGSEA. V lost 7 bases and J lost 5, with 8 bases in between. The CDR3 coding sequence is TGCAGCGCACTGAGGACCGGGGAGCTGTTTTTT. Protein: CSALRTGELFF.

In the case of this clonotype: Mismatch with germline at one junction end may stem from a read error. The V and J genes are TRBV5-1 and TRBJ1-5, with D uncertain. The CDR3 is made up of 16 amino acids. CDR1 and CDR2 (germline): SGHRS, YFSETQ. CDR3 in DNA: TGCGCCAGCAGCTTGGGGCGCAAACAACCCAATAAGCCCCAGCATTTT. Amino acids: CASSLGRKQPNKPQHF.

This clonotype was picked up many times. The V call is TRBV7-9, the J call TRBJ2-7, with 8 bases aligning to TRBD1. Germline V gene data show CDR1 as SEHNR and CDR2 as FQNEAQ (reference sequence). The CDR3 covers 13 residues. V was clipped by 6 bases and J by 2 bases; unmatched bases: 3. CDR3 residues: CASRPDRAYEQYF. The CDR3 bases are TGTGCCAGCAGACCGGACAGGGCCTACGAGCAGTACTTC.

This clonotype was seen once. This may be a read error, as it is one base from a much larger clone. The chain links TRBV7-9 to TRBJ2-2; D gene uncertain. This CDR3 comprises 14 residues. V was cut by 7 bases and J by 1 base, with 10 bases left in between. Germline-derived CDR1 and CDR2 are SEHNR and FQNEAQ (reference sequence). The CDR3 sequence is CASILGKNTGELFF. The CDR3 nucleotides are TGTGCCAGCATCCTAGGGAAGAACACCGGGGAGCTGTTTTTT.

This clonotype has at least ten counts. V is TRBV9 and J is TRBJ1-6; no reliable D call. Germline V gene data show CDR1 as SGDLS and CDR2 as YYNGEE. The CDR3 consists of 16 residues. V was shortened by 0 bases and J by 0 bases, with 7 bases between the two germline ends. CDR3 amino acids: CASSVGQSSYNSPLHF. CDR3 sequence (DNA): TGTGCCAGCAGCGTAGGCCAGAGCTCCTATAATTCACCCCTCCACTTT.

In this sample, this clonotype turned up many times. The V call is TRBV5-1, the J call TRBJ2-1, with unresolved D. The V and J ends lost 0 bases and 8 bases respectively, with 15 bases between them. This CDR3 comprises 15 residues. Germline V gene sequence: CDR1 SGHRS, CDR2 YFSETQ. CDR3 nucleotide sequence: TGCGCCAGCAGCTTGGACTTTTCGCCAACTTATGAGCAGTTCTTC. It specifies CASSLDFSPTYEQFF. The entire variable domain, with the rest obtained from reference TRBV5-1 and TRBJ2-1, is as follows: KAGVTQTPRYLIKTRGQQVTLSCSPISGHRSVSWYQQTPGQGLQFLFEYFSETQRNKGNFPGRFSGRQFSNSRSEMNVSTLELGDSALYLCASSLDFSPTYEQFFGPGTRLTVL.

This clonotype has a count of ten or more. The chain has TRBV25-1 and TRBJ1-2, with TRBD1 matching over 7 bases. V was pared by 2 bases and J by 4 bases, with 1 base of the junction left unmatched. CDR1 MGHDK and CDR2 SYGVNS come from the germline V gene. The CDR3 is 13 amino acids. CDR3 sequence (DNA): TGTGCCAGCAGTGAAGGGACAGTCTATGGCTACACCTTC. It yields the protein CASSEGTVYGYTF.

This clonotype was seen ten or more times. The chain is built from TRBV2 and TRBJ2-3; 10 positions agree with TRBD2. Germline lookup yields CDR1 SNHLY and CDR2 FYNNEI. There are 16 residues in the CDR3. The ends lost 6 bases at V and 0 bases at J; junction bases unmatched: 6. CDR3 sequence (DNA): TGTGCCAGCAGAATCGGACTAGCGGAAAGCACAGATACGCAGTATTTT. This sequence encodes CASRIGLAESTDTQYF.

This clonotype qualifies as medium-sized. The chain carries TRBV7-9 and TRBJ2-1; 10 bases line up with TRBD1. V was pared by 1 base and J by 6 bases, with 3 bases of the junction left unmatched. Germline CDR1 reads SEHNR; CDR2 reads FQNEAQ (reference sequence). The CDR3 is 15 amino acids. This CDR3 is CASSLVGQGSNEQFF. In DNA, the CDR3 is TGTGCCAGCAGCTTAGTGGGACAGGGGTCCAATGAGCAGTTCTTC.